Here is one T cell receptor (beta chain) with its context. The data stem from a study of T cell responses to AZD1222 COVID-19 vaccine. From germline, CDR1 is KGHSH and CDR2 LQKENI. V lost 3 bases and J 5 bases, leaving 8 bases between the germline ends. The CDR3 spans 13 residues. Here immunoSEQ multiplex PCR was the method, and the copy in TCRdb shows in-frame clones only, minus some. This table has 100,000 to 150,000 clones, about 88% appearing once. The clonotype originates from an adult in good health. The source material was peripheral blood, sampled on day 0 of AZD1222 vaccination. This chain uses TRBV18 with TRBJ1-5; TRBD1 is a possible D gene (6 bases). The CDR3 DNA follows: TGTGCCAGCTCACCTTCAGGGGATCAGCCCCAGCATTTT. As protein: CASSPSGDQPQHF.